Shown below are 8 T cell receptor beta chains from a single sample sequenced in a study of blood T cell repertoires in COVID-19. Using immunoSEQ multiplex PCR, the repertoire was profiled, and TCRdb retains in-frame clones only, with some absent. The sample carries some 270,000 clones, roughly 85% recorded once. Sequencing input: PBMCs or T cells enriched from blood (not recorded which). These receptors came from a woman aged 50 to 65 with acute COVID-19.

The chain couples TRBV6-4 to TRBJ1-1; 8 nucleotides line up with TRBD1. V trimming: 5 bases; J trimming: 5 bases; junction bases outside the gene matches: 7. The CDR3 runs 14 residues. The germline gives CDR1 MRHNA, CDR2 SNTAGT. The CDR3 spells CASSPTQGETEAFF. CDR3 sequence (DNA): TGTGCCAGCAGTCCAACACAGGGGGAGACTGAAGCTTTCTTT.

CDR3 sequence (DNA): TGTGCCACCAGCAGAGATCCGAATTCACCCCTCCACTTT. Amino acids: CATSRDPNSPLHF. This chain connects TRBV15 to TRBJ1-6; D is ambiguous. CDR1 is LNHNV and CDR2 is YYDKDF in the germline V gene (reference sequence). The length of the CDR3 is 13 residues. Trimming stripped 0 bases from V and 7 bases from J, with 4 bases between. Looking up the rest from reference TRBV15 and TRBJ1-6 gives the full variable domain: DAMVIQNPRYQVTQFGKPVTLSCSQTLNHNVMYWYQQKSSQAPKLLFHYYDKDFNNEADTPDNFQSRRPNTSFCFLDIRSPGLGDTAMYLCATSRDPNSPLHFGNGTRLTVT.

The rearrangement uses TRBV20-1 and TRBJ2-4, with a weak D call TRBD1 (5 bases). Germline CDR1 reads DFQATT; CDR2 reads SNEGSKA (reference sequence). V gave up 3 bases and J gave up 0 bases, with 15 bases separating them. This CDR3 is 16 amino acids long. The CDR3 loop is CSASADTILAKNIQYF. CDR3 sequence (DNA): TGCAGTGCTAGTGCGGACACTATACTAGCCAAAAACATTCAGTACTTC.

The chain couples TRBV5-4 to TRBJ1-1, with a weak D call TRBD1 (5 bases). From germline, CDR1 is SGHNT and CDR2 YYREEE (reference sequence). The CDR3 contains 15 residues. V was trimmed by 5 bases and J by 6 bases, leaving 20 bases between them. CDR3 nucleotide sequence: TGTGCCAGCAGTTTGCCCGCTGCCGGGGGAGCTGAAGCTTTCTTT. This gives the protein CASSLPAAGGAEAFF. The whole variable domain, remainder taken from reference TRBV5-4 and TRBJ1-1, is ETGVTQSPTHLIKTRGQQVTLRCSSQSGHNTVSWYQQALGQGPQFIFQYYREEENGRGNFPPRFSGLQFPNYSSELNVNALELDDSALYLCASSLPAAGGAEAFFGQGTRLTVV.

This chain joins TRBV11-2 and TRBJ1-6; D is undetermined. The CDR3 length is 15 residues. V was shortened by 5 bases and J by 0 bases, with 8 bases between the two germline ends. The germline gives CDR1 SGHAT, CDR2 FQNNGV. The DNA for the CDR3 is TGTGCCAGCAGCCTCTTCAGCTCCTATAATTCACCCCTCCACTTT. Protein product: CASSLFSSYNSPLHF. The variable domain in full, with the rest retrieved from reference TRBV11-2 and TRBJ1-6, is EAGVAQSPRYKIIEKRQSVAFWCNPISGHATLYWYQQILGQGPKLLIQFQNNGVVDDSQLPKDRFSAERLKGVDSTLKIQPAKLEDSAVYLCASSLFSSYNSPLHFGNGTRLTVT.

This clone appeared a few times. This chain uses TRBV7-2 with TRBJ2-7; maybe TRBD1 (5 bases). CDR3 length: 12 amino acids. V lost 4 bases to trimming and J lost 5 bases, with 9 bases between them. From germline, CDR1 is SGHTA and CDR2 FQGNSA. CDR3 protein: CASSSGQHEQYF. The DNA for the CDR3 is TGTGCCAGCAGCTCCGGACAACACGAGCAGTACTTC.

The chain recombines TRBV5-1 with TRBJ2-7, with D uncertain. Per germline, CDR1 SGHRS and CDR2 YFSETQ. The CDR3 is 17 residues long. V lost 0 bases and J 0 bases, leaving 16 bases between the germline ends. CDR3 amino acids: CASSLAPVSGHSYEQYF. Written as DNA, the CDR3 is TGCGCCAGCAGCTTGGCCCCGGTATCTGGGCACTCCTACGAGCAGTACTTC.

V is TRBV5-1 and J is TRBJ1-1; D not resolved. This CDR3 is 13 amino acids long. CDR1 SGHRS and CDR2 YFSETQ come from the germline V gene. Trimming left V 0 bases short and J 6 bases short, with 9 bases between. In DNA form, the CDR3 reads TGCGCCAGCAGCTTGGGTTTCTTCCCTGAAGCTTTCTTT. Amino acids: CASSLGFFPEAFF.